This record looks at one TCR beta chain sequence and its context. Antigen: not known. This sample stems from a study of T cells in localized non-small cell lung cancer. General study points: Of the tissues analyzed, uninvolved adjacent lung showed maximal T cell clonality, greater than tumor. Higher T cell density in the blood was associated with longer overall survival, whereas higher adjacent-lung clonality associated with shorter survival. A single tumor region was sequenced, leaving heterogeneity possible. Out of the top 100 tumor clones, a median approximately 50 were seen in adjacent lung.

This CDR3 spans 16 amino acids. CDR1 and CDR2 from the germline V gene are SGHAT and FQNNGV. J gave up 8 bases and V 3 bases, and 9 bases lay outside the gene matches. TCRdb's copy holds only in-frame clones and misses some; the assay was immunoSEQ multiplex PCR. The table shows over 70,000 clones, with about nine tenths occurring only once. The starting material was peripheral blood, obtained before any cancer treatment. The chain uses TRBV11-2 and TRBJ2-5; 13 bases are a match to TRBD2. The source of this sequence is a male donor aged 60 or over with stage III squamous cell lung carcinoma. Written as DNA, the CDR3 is TGTGCCAGCAGCTTCCACACGACTAGCGGGGGGCCAACCCAGTACTTC. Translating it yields CASSFHTTSGGPTQYF.